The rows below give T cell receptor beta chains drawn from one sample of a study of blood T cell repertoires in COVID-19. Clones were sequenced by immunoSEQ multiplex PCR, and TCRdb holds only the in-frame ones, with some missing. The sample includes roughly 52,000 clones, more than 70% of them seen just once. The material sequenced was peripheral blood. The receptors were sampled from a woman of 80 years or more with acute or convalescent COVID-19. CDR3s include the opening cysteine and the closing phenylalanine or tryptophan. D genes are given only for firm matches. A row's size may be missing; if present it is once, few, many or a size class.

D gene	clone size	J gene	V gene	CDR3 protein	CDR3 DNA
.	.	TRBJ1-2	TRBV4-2	CASSQDSPRGPYGYTF	TGTGCCAGCAGCCAAGATAGTCCGCGGGGGCCCTATGGCTACACCTTC
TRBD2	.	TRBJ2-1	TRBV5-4	CASSFGLAYNEQFF	TGTGCCAGCAGCTTCGGACTAGCCTACAATGAGCAGTTCTTC
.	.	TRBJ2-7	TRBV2	CASTPSEYEQYF	TGTGCCAGCACCCCTTCGGAGTACGAGCAGTACTTC
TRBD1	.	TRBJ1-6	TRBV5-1	CASSLGSPTGNNSPLHF	TGCGCCAGCAGCTTGGGCTCCCCGACAGGGAATAATTCACCCCTCCACTTT
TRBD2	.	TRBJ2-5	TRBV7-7	CASSLGGGGREETQYF	TGTGCCAGCAGCTTAGGCGGGGGGGGACGAGAAGAGACCCAGTACTTC
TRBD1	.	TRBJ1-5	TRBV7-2	CASSFTGENNQPQHF	TGTGCCAGCAGCTTTACAGGGGAAAACAATCAGCCCCAGCATTTT
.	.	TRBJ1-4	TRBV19	CASSQIQEKLFF	TGTGCCAGTAGCCAAATACAGGAAAAACTGTTTTTT
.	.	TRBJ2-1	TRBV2	CASRRTPFSGESSYNEQFF	TGTGCCAGCAGACGGACCCCCTTTTCGGGGGAATCCTCCTACAATGAGCAGTTCTTC
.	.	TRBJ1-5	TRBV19	CASSGGGRGNQPQHF	TGTGCCAGTAGTGGGGGGGGGCGCGGCAATCAGCCCCAGCATTTT
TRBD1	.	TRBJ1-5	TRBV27	CASSYSTGGNQPQHF	TGTGCCAGCAGCTACTCTACAGGGGGGAATCAGCCCCAGCATTTT
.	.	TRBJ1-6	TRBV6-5	CASSNRDVDSPLHF	TGTGCCAGCAGTAACAGGGACGTAGATTCACCCCTCCACTTT
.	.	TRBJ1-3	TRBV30	CAWSRTQNSGNTIYF	TGTGCCTGGAGTCGAACACAGAACTCTGGAAACACCATATATTTT
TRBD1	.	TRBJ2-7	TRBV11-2	CASSLVGQGYEQYF	TGTGCCAGCAGCTTAGTGGGACAGGGTTACGAGCAGTACTTC
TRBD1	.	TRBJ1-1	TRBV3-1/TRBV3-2	CASSHVGQGTAFF	TGTGCCAGCAGCCACGTAGGACAGGGAACGGCTTTCTTT
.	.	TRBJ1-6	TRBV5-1	CASSLGPSSSYNSPLHF	TGCGCCAGCAGCTTGGGTCCCTCGAGCTCCTATAATTCACCCCTCCACTTT
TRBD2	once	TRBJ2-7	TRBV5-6	CASSLAGLAGNIYEQYF	TGTGCCAGCAGCTTGGCCGGATTAGCGGGGAACATCTACGAGCAGTACTTC
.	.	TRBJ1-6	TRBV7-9	CASSSPGGTPLHF	TGTGCCAGCAGCTCCCCCGGGGGTACACCCCTCCACTTT
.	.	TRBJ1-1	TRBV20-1	CSAGRGTEAFF	TGCAGTGCTGGCAGGGGCACTGAAGCTTTCTTT
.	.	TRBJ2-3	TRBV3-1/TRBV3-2	CASSQRNTDTQYF	TGTGCCAGCAGCCAGAGAAACACAGATACGCAGTATTTT
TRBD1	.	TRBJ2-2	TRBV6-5	CAIGQGGTGELFF	TGTGCCATTGGACAGGGAGGAACCGGGGAGCTGTTTTTT
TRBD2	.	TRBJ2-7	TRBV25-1	CASSGGLAGGYEQYF	TGTGCCAGCAGTGGAGGACTAGCGGGGGGTTACGAGCAGTACTTC
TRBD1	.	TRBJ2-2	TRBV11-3	CASSGGTGGRNTGELFF	TGTGCCAGCAGCGGGGGGACAGGGGGCCGGAACACCGGGGAGCTGTTTTTT
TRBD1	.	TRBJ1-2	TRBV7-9	CASSIDRDRSDGYTF	TGTGCCAGCAGCATTGACAGGGATCGGTCAGATGGCTACACCTTC
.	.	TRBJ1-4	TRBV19	CASSAYATNEKLFF	TGTGCCAGTAGTGCGTACGCAACTAATGAAAAACTGTTTTTT
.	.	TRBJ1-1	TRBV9	CASSSGAASEAFF	TGTGCCAGCAGCTCTGGGGCCGCCAGTGAAGCTTTCTTT